The 7 T cell receptor beta chains listed next were all sequenced from one sample in a study of graft-versus-host responses after intestinal transplantation. Assay: immunoSEQ multiplex PCR; the TCRdb copy retains only in-frame clones and omits some. The top ten clones hold 3% to 3.5% of a sample with tens of thousands of clones, about three quarters of them seen once. Lymphocytes from graft epithelium and lamina propria were isolated. Specimen: ileum tissue, collected 98 days after intestinal transplantation. These receptors all come from a human patient who received an intestinal transplant, so some T cells may come from the graft donor.

This chain joins TRBV30 and TRBJ2-7, with 10 positions matching TRBD1. The CDR3 covers 13 residues. J was trimmed by 0 bases and V by 7 bases; bases with no gene match: 3. From germline, CDR1 is GTSNPN and CDR2 SVGIG (reference sequence). The CDR3 DNA follows: TGTGCCTTCTGGACAGGGGGCTCCTACGAGCAGTACTTC. Protein product: CAFWTGGSYEQYF.

The rearrangement joins TRBV7-9 to TRBJ2-1; 10 bases are shared with TRBD2. The CDR3 is made up of 16 amino acids. Trimming removed 5 bases from V and 1 base from J; junction bases left unmatched: 5. Looked up from germline, CDR1 is SEHNR and CDR2 is FQNEAQ (reference sequence). The CDR3 DNA is TGTGCCAGCAGCCAGGGACTAGCGTCGTCCTACAATGAGCAGTTCTTC. Amino acids: CASSQGLASSYNEQFF.

The CDR3 DNA reads TGTGCCAGCAGTACGCGGGGGGCCACACGGCTGTTTTTT. Protein: CASSTRGATRLFF. The chain uses TRBV27 and TRBJ2-2; 8 positions match TRBD2. The germline CDR1 and CDR2 sequences are MNHEY and SMNVEV (reference sequence). The ends lost 5 bases at V and 13 bases at J; junction bases unmatched: 9. The CDR3 has 13 residues.

This rearrangement joins TRBV5-1 to TRBJ2-3; 10 bases map to TRBD2. The V gene's germline CDR1 is SGHRS and CDR2 YFSETQ. The CDR3 is made up of 17 amino acids. V shed 0 bases and J 4 bases; nucleotides not matched to a gene: 8. CDR3 in amino acids: CASSLALAGGFSDTQYF. In nucleotides, the CDR3 is TGCGCCAGCAGCTTGGCGTTAGCGGGGGGTTTCTCAGATACGCAGTATTTT.

The chain links TRBV30 to TRBJ1-2, with 10 bases fitting TRBD1. Losses at the gene ends were 4 bases for V and 7 bases for J; bases not matched to a gene: 12. Germline CDR1 is GTSNPN and CDR2 is SVGIG (reference sequence). This CDR3 is 15 amino acids long. The CDR3 coding sequence is TGTGCCTGGACTCTATGGACAGGGGGTCATAGTGGCTACACCTTC. It is translated as CAWTLWTGGHSGYTF. The variable domain in full, with the rest retrieved from reference TRBV30 and TRBJ1-2, is SQTIHQWPATLVQPVGSPLSLECTVEGTSNPNLYWYRQAAGRGLQLLFYSVGIGQISSEVPQNLSASRPQDRQFILSSKKLLLSDSGFYLCAWTLWTGGHSGYTFGSGTRLTVV.

V usage is TRBV9 and J usage is TRBJ1-5; TRBD1 is a possible D gene (5 bases). Germline V CDR1 and CDR2: SGDLS, YYNGEE. The CDR3 has 14 amino acids. Trimming left V 4 bases short and J 2 bases short, with 10 bases between. CDR3 nucleotide sequence: TGTGCCAGCAGCACAACGGGGGGCAATCAGCCCCAGCATTTT. Translating it yields CASSTTGGNQPQHF.

This chain joins TRBV11-2 and TRBJ2-7, with 11 bases identical to TRBD2. J gave up 5 bases and V 5 bases, and 11 bases lay outside the gene matches. The CDR3 has 16 amino acids. Germline-derived CDR1 and CDR2 are SGHAT and FQNNGV. CDR3 sequence: CASSLARLAGPNEQYF. CDR3 in DNA: TGTGCCAGCAGCCTAGCTCGACTAGCGGGGCCCAACGAGCAGTACTTC.